Listed below are T cell receptor beta chains from one sample, sequenced in a study of cytomegalovirus exposure and HLA in healthy donors. TCRdb keeps only in-frame clones here, not all; method: immunoSEQ multiplex PCR. The table includes roughly 130,000 clones, roughly 80% detected once. Sequencing input: PBMCs. The source is a woman in her 40s in good health and CMV-seropositive. Both conserved end residues are trimmed from each CDR3. The order of the fields is clone size, V gene, CDR3 length, J gene, D gene, CDR3 protein. D genes are given only for firm matches. The size entry is marked missing in some rows and otherwise reads once, few, many or a size class.

once	TRBV19	11	TRBJ2-7	.	ASSLQATYEQY
.	TRBV19	14	TRBJ2-2	TRBD1	ASSIGTGTVTGELF
few	TRBV7-2	10	TRBJ2-1	.	ASSLARNEQF
.	TRBV7-9	14	TRBJ2-1	.	ASSLEAGEPNNEQF
.	TRBV7-8	12	TRBJ1-3	.	ASSLVGSGNTIY
.	TRBV18	13	TRBJ2-5	.	ASSPHAGAKETQY
few	TRBV30	13	TRBJ2-2	.	AWREDQRKTGELF
.	TRBV20-1	8	TRBJ1-2	TRBD1	SGQGNGYT
.	TRBV20-1	9	TRBJ2-3	.	SALFTDTQY
.	TRBV5-4	13	TRBJ1-2	TRBD1	ASSLDAQGADGYT
.	TRBV5-6	12	TRBJ2-7	.	ASSLRGTAHEQY
.	TRBV5-1	13	TRBJ2-3	TRBD1	ASSLRGGPSDTQY
.	TRBV5-5	14	TRBJ2-3	TRBD2	ASSLGAGGPGDTQY
few	TRBV27	13	TRBJ1-2	.	ASSLWGPWGTGYT
few	TRBV7-9	16	TRBJ2-7	.	ASSLDPGATSLRAEQY
.	TRBV29-1	11	TRBJ1-2	TRBD1	SVLGQGDYGYT
.	TRBV6-6	12	TRBJ1-1	.	ASSRGELNTEAF
.	TRBV7-6	18	TRBJ2-2	TRBD2	ASSSRTSGSQGSWTGELF
few	TRBV11-2	13	TRBJ2-3	TRBD2	ASSSGGAGGDTQY
.	TRBV11-2	16	TRBJ2-6	.	ASSLLIIGTTGANVLT
.	TRBV6-6	11	TRBJ1-2	TRBD1	ASSYTGEYGYT
.	TRBV28	11	TRBJ1-2	.	ASSLKGLYGYT